This T cell receptor (beta chain) was sequenced during a study of blood T cell repertoires in COVID-19. Whole-study context: Acute and convalescent COVID-19 samples came from the United States, Italy and Spain.

In the original analysis: Amplification from reference gene primers served as the basis for estimated nucleated cell counts. The method was immunoSEQ multiplex PCR; TCRdb's version includes in-frame clones alone and lacks a portion of them. From that table come the V and J calls and clone size; the DNA was used to work out D and trimming. The sample records about 140,000 clones, more than 65% being singletons. V was shortened by 5 bases and J by 2 bases, with 12 bases between the two germline ends. The CDR3 contains 14 residues. Germline loops: CDR1 LNHDA, CDR2 SQIVND (reference sequence). The sequencing input was peripheral blood. The chain couples TRBV19 to TRBJ1-2; tentative D call: TRBD1 (6 bases). This receptor was taken from a man aged 60 to 69 with active or convalescent COVID-19. CDR3 protein: CASSRPGQNYGYTF. CDR3 sequence (DNA): TGTGCCAGTAGTCGTCCGGGACAAAACTATGGCTACACCTTC.